The 23 T cell receptor beta chains reported below all come from one sample, sequenced in a study of cytotoxic CD8 clonotypes in ibrutinib-treated CLL. Profiled with immunoSEQ multiplex PCR; TCRdb holds only in-frame clones, not every one. The table lists hundreds of thousands of clones, roughly 70% of them singletons. The source was PBMCs, collected after 24 months of ibrutinib treatment. The receptors derive from a human donor with chronic lymphocytic leukemia.

V is TRBV18 and J is TRBJ2-7; no clear D gene. CDR3 length: 14 amino acids. CDR1 is KGHSH and CDR2 is LQKENI in the germline V gene. Deletions cut 3 bases from V and 4 bases from J, with 13 bases between. CDR3 coding DNA: TGTGCCAGCTCACCGGGCTATCCTATTTACGAGCAGTACTTC. Translated: CASSPGYPIYEQYF.

This clone was observed once. The chain is built from TRBV29-1 and TRBJ2-2; D gene unclear. The CDR3 contains 14 residues. Germline assignment: CDR1 SQVTM and CDR2 ANQGSEA. The V end was cut by 0 bases, the J end by 7 bases, with 12 bases between. For the CDR3, the DNA is TGCAGCGTTGAAGAGGGGAAGAAGGACGGGGAGCTGTTTTTT. The encoded protein is CSVEEGKKDGELFF.

The chain combines TRBV10-2 with TRBJ1-1; TRBD1 matches 8 bases. V shed 6 bases and J 5 bases; nucleotides not matched to a gene: 11. CDR3 length equals 15 residues. From germline, CDR1 is WSHSY and CDR2 SAAADI. CDR3 DNA sequence: TGCGCCAGCAGACTTGGGGGTACAGGGGGAACTGAAGCTTTCTTT. Translation: CASRLGGTGGTEAFF.

V usage is TRBV30 and J usage is TRBJ2-7; either TRBD1 or TRBD2 may supply D (5 bases each). The CDR3 is made up of 12 amino acids. From germline, CDR1 is GTSNPN and CDR2 SVGIG (reference sequence). V shed 8 bases and J shed 3 bases, with 14 bases lying between them. The CDR3 reads CAGGRNFYEQYF. CDR3 nucleotides: TGTGCCGGGGGACGGAACTTCTACGAGCAGTACTTC.

This sequence joins TRBV9 and TRBJ2-5; D ambiguous. The V end was cut by 3 bases, the J end by 2 bases, with 17 bases between. CDR1 SGDLS and CDR2 YYNGEE come from the germline V gene. The CDR3 extends over 16 amino acids. This chain's CDR3 is CASSAGARHGQETQYF. The DNA of the CDR3 is TGTGCCAGCAGCGCCGGAGCACGACACGGTCAAGAGACCCAGTACTTC.

The rearrangement links TRBV14 to TRBJ2-7; TRBD1 might be the D (6 bases). Trimming shortened V by 4 bases and J by 6 bases, and 13 bases separated the two germline ends. Germline loops: CDR1 SGHDN, CDR2 FVKESK. The CDR3 extends over 13 amino acids. CDR3 nucleotides: TGTGCCAGCAGCCTGGGACACCCTAGCGAGCAGTACTTC. Translation: CASSLGHPSEQYF.

This clone has only a few counts. This chain connects TRBV6-5 to TRBJ2-7; D perhaps matches TRBD1 (5 bases). The CDR3 is 12 residues long. V lost 6 bases, J lost 6 bases, and 12 bases lay in between. Germline V gene lookup returns CDR1 MNHEY and CDR2 SVGAGI. As DNA, the CDR3 is TGTGCCAGCAGAGTTGGGGCAGGCGAGCAGTACTTC. This gives the protein CASRVGAGEQYF.

This clone showed up just a few times. V is TRBV11-1 and J is TRBJ2-7; no definite D call. The CDR3 totals 12 residues. V was pared by 5 bases and J by 7 bases, with 12 bases between. CDR1 and CDR2 (germline): SGHAT, FQDESV (reference sequence). The CDR3 DNA sequence: TGTGCCAGCAGCCAAGTTGGTGGGGAGCAGTACTTC. Protein sequence: CASSQVGGEQYF.

The chain uses TRBV11-3 and TRBJ2-3; possible D gene TRBD2, 5 bases. Germline CDR1 and CDR2: SGHNT and YENEEA. The CDR3 loop spans 14 amino acids. V was clipped by 2 bases and J by 7 bases, with 13 bases between them. The CDR3 nucleotides read TGTGCCAGCAGCTTATCTGGGAGTCCCCATACGCAGTATTTT. Translating gives CASSLSGSPHTQYF.

V gene TRBV28 combines with J gene TRBJ2-7, with a tentative D call TRBD1 (6 bases). CDR3 size: 13 residues. Germline CDR1 and CDR2: MDHEN and SYDVKM. V was shortened by 7 bases and J by 2 bases, with 12 bases between the two germline ends. CDR3 region: CASTPTGTYEQYF. The CDR3 coding sequence is TGTGCCAGCACCCCGACAGGAACCTACGAGCAGTACTTC.

V is TRBV11-2 and J is TRBJ2-1, with TRBD2 matching over 11 bases. Germline CDR1 reads SGHAT; CDR2 reads FQNNGV. V was pared by 2 bases and J by 6 bases, with 3 bases of the junction left unmatched. CDR3 length: 15 amino acids. CDR3 loop: CASSLSLAGANEQFF. In DNA, the CDR3 is TGTGCCAGCAGCTTATCACTAGCGGGAGCCAATGAGCAGTTCTTC.

The V call is TRBV19, the J call TRBJ2-3; D gene uncertain. Germline lookup yields CDR1 LNHDA and CDR2 SQIVND (reference sequence). The V end was cut by 5 bases, the J end by 6 bases, with 15 bases between. This CDR3 has 14 residues. CDR3 protein: CASSRPTVGDTQYF. In nucleotides, the CDR3 is TGTGCCAGTAGTCGTCCCACAGTTGGCGATACGCAGTATTTT.

This clone turned up a few times. The chain is built from TRBV5-4 and TRBJ2-7; D gene unclear. The CDR3 loop spans 12 amino acids. V was clipped by 0 bases and J by 6 bases, with 7 bases between them. Germline V gene sequence: CDR1 SGHNT, CDR2 YYREEE (reference sequence). CDR3 DNA sequence: TGTGCCAGCAGCTTGGAGGGCGTCGAGCAGTACTTC. As protein: CASSLEGVEQYF.

The chain employs TRBV27 and TRBJ1-2; perhaps TRBD1 as D (6 bases). The V gene lost 4 bases and the J gene lost 6 bases, with 15 bases spanning the gap. In germline, CDR1 is MNHEY, CDR2 SMNVEV (reference sequence). This CDR3 contains 14 residues. CDR3 DNA sequence: TGTGCCAGCAGTTGGAGAACAGGGTCGGATGGCTACACCTTC. It yields the protein CASSWRTGSDGYTF.

Here the CDR3 reads CASSPNNLISAGDTQYF. The CDR3 DNA sequence: TGTGCCAGCTCACCCAACAATTTAATAAGCGCGGGGGATACGCAGTATTTT. The chain carries TRBV18 and TRBJ2-3, with a possible D match to TRBD2 (6 bases). The CDR3 length is 17 residues. V lost 3 bases and J lost 6, with 22 bases in between. Looked up from germline, CDR1 is KGHSH and CDR2 is LQKENI.

This clone was detected only a few times. This chain connects TRBV18 to TRBJ1-2; no clear D gene. Looked up from germline, CDR1 is KGHSH and CDR2 is LQKENI. There are 15 residues in the CDR3. V lost 3 bases and J 6 bases, leaving 17 bases between the germline ends. CDR3 sequence: CASSPLTASGDGYTF. DNA for the CDR3: TGTGCCAGCTCACCTCTAACTGCCTCCGGGGATGGCTACACCTTC.

This clone was seen more than once but under ten times. The chain uses TRBV4-2 and TRBJ2-7, with a weak D call TRBD1 (5 bases). The CDR3 runs to 14 residues. V was clipped by 3 bases and J by 2 bases, with 11 bases between them. The germline CDR1 and CDR2 sequences are LGHNA and YNFKEQ. CDR3 coding DNA: TGTGCCAGCAGCCAGGACACTTCGACCTACGAGCAGTACTTC. As protein: CASSQDTSTYEQYF.

The V and J genes are TRBV11-3 and TRBJ2-7, with TRBD1 as a possible D gene (7 bases). Germline V gene lookup returns CDR1 SGHNT and CDR2 YENEEA. The V end was cut by 0 bases, the J end by 3 bases, with 15 bases between. The CDR3 sequence is 16 residues long. CDR3 residues: CASSLEGGGAGYEQYF. CDR3 nucleotide sequence: TGTGCCAGCAGCTTAGAAGGAGGGGGCGCTGGCTACGAGCAGTACTTC.

The chain has TRBV7-9 and TRBJ2-3; D call uncertain. This CDR3 is 14 amino acids long. The germline V gene encodes CDR1 SEHNR and CDR2 FQNEAQ (reference sequence). The ends were cut back, 1 base at V and 4 bases at J, with 9 bases in the middle. The CDR3 DNA follows: TGTGCCAGCAGCTTAGGCCCACAAGCAGATACGCAGTATTTT. Its translation is CASSLGPQADTQYF.

The chain combines TRBV28 with TRBJ2-3, with TRBD2 identical over 12 bases. V gave up 7 bases and J gave up 5 bases; unmatched junction bases: 10. This CDR3 comprises 16 residues. CDR1 is MDHEN, CDR2 SYDVKM, per germline. The CDR3 region has the DNA TGTGCCAGCAAGACCAAGACTAGCGGGGGCCGAGATACGCAGTATTTT. It specifies CASKTKTSGGRDTQYF. The whole variable domain, filled in from reference TRBV28 and TRBJ2-3, reads DVKVTQSSRYLVKRTGEKVFLECVQDMDHENMFWYRQDPGLGLRLIYFSYDVKMKEKGDIPEGYSVSREKKERFSLILESASTNQTSMYLCASKTKTSGGRDTQYFGPGTRLTVL.

This clone was counted a single time. This chain connects TRBV5-8 to TRBJ2-3; a weak D match, TRBD2 (6 bases). Trimming left V 3 bases short and J 4 bases short, with 15 bases between. The CDR3 runs to 15 residues. Germline assignment: CDR1 SGHTS and CDR2 YDEGEE. The CDR3 is CASSSGREKADTQYF. As DNA, the CDR3 is TGTGCCAGCAGCTCTGGACGGGAGAAAGCAGATACGCAGTATTTT.

This clone showed up just a few times. The junction departs from germline at one end; a sequencing error may be responsible. This chain connects TRBV7-7 to TRBJ2-2; D unclear. CDR3 length equals 12 residues. The germline V gene encodes CDR1 SSHAT and CDR2 FNYEAQ (reference sequence). CDR3 sequence: CASTTKHGELFF. The CDR3 nucleotides read TGTGCTAGCACAACTAAGCACGGGGAGCTGTTTTTT.

The rearrangement uses TRBV13 and TRBJ2-3; possible D gene TRBD2, 6 bases. Germline CDR1 PRHDT, CDR2 FYEKMQ (reference sequence). Deletions cut 2 bases from V and 0 bases from J, with 15 bases between. This CDR3 is built from 17 residues. CDR3 residues: CASSLTHQEGSTDTQYF. CDR3 DNA: TGTGCCAGCAGCTTAACCCACCAGGAGGGTAGCACAGATACGCAGTATTTT.